Listed below are T cell receptor beta chains from one sample, sequenced in a study of T cell changes during pregnancy in multiple sclerosis. Profiled with immunoSEQ multiplex PCR; TCRdb holds only in-frame clones, not every one. The sample includes around 95,000 clones, roughly 94% seen only once; the top ten take 2% to 3%. Sequenced material: peripheral blood, taken after pregnancy. The source of these receptors is a female donor in good health, enrolled as a control in a pregnancy study. Each CDR3 is given with its conserved first and last residue. The order of the fields is V gene, CDR3 protein.

v_gene: TRBV6-1; CDR3aa: CASSEYAASDTQYF
v_gene: TRBV7-7; CDR3aa: CASSSDRGNEQFF
v_gene: TRBV2; CDR3aa: CASRAGYGYTF
v_gene: TRBV7-8; CDR3aa: CASSLEGAANYGYTF
v_gene: TRBV28; CDR3aa: CASSQGSARTQYF
v_gene: TRBV5-1; CDR3aa: CASSLTGPNTEAFF
v_gene: TRBV7-9; CDR3aa: CASSQGDRGSNTEAFF
v_gene: TRBV7-2; CDR3aa: CASSLRGSYEQYF
v_gene: TRBV5-1; CDR3aa: CASSHRGDSTRGEQFF
v_gene: TRBV5-1; CDR3aa: CASSATGVTDTQYF
v_gene: TRBV5-8; CDR3aa: CASSPGQANSPLHF
v_gene: TRBV10-1; CDR3aa: CASRKLRLAGSYEQYF
v_gene: TRBV5-1; CDR3aa: CASSPRTSGTEAFF
v_gene: TRBV18; CDR3aa: CASSPPLLWETEAFF
v_gene: TRBV6-1; CDR3aa: CASSEGGTEAFF
v_gene: TRBV10-3; CDR3aa: CATQGQETYNEQFF
v_gene: TRBV4-1; CDR3aa: CASSQGPPDVYEQYF
v_gene: TRBV7-9; CDR3aa: CASSPPRTWSIQYF
v_gene: TRBV18; CDR3aa: CASSPVTGDTQYF
v_gene: TRBV9; CDR3aa: CASSASPNQPQHF
v_gene: TRBV6-5; CDR3aa: CASSLAQNANVLTF
v_gene: TRBV7-8; CDR3aa: CASSFPRDLINEQFF
v_gene: TRBV4-2; CDR3aa: CASSRRVGDRDRVYEQYF
v_gene: TRBV27; CDR3aa: CASSYRGIVWRDHTGELFF
v_gene: TRBV4-1; CDR3aa: CASSQYSGAKNIQYF
v_gene: TRBV27; CDR3aa: CASSFGGLAFEQYF
v_gene: TRBV30; CDR3aa: CAFDTSGVSYNEQFF
v_gene: TRBV6-5; CDR3aa: CASSYGSGELFF
v_gene: TRBV28; CDR3aa: CASSRTAGANVLTF
v_gene: TRBV7-6; CDR3aa: CAIKDTHNSPLHF
v_gene: TRBV12-5; CDR3aa: CASGLASSQFSYEQYF
v_gene: TRBV6-5; CDR3aa: CASSRFGRETQYF
v_gene: TRBV27; CDR3aa: CASSGGKSSYEQYF
v_gene: TRBV4-2; CDR3aa: CASSQDGDWGYTF
v_gene: TRBV10-3; CDR3aa: CAIRTPEVPDTQYF
v_gene: TRBV5-8; CDR3aa: CASPLTLLDEQFF
v_gene: TRBV12-5; CDR3aa: CASGLLVRGVNEQYF
v_gene: TRBV5-1; CDR3aa: CASSSGTSGNTQYF
v_gene: TRBV9; CDR3aa: CASSVGTSGFYNEQFF
v_gene: TRBV19; CDR3aa: CASTLATGGYKFF
v_gene: TRBV4-2; CDR3aa: CASSQRGDRGVYNEQFF
v_gene: TRBV2; CDR3aa: CASSEGPGVDGYTF
v_gene: TRBV7-8; CDR3aa: CASSPHRDRANEQYF
v_gene: TRBV12-5; CDR3aa: CASGLVLGQGAGANVLTF
v_gene: TRBV14; CDR3aa: CASSQWAGQKNTEAFF